Each of the 28 T cell receptor beta chains below was sequenced from the same sample in a study of T cell responses to AZD1222 COVID-19 vaccine. TCRdb keeps only in-frame clones here, not all; method: immunoSEQ multiplex PCR. The table shows 150,000 to 200,000 clones, with 85% to 90% occurring only once. The source was peripheral blood, collected 28 days after the second AZD1222 dose. The receptor source for this set is an adult who received the AZD1222 COVID-19 vaccine.

J is TRBJ1-2 and V is TRBV5-4; 9 bases match TRBD1. The CDR3 is 13 residues long. With 7 bases clipped from V and 3 bases from J, the junction kept 4 bases outside the gene matches. Germline assignment: CDR1 SGHNT and CDR2 YYREEE (reference sequence). CDR3 amino acids: CASAGTGYYGYTF. The DNA for the CDR3 is TGTGCCAGCGCCGGGACAGGGTACTATGGCTACACCTTC.

The chain couples TRBV7-3 to TRBJ1-1; D call uncertain. V dropped 2 bases and J dropped 8 bases, with 12 bases sitting between them. This CDR3 is built from 13 residues. Germline loops: CDR1 SGHTA, CDR2 FQGTGA. DNA for the CDR3: TGTGCCAGCAGCTTAGAACAGCTAGCAGAAGCTTTCTTT. It yields the protein CASSLEQLAEAFF.

The chain is built from TRBV4-3 and TRBJ1-2, with TRBD1 matching over 7 bases. V shed 3 bases and J 9 bases; nucleotides not matched to a gene: 13. Germline CDR1 and CDR2: LGHNA and YSLEER. CDR3 size: 15 residues. The CDR3 loop reads CASSHQTGTHSRYTF. The CDR3 region has the DNA TGCGCCAGCAGCCATCAGACAGGGACCCATTCTCGCTACACCTTC.

The chain links TRBV13 to TRBJ2-6; D is possibly TRBD1 (7 bases). The CDR3 is 18 amino acids. Per germline, CDR1 PRHDT and CDR2 FYEKMQ (reference sequence). Trimming took 5 bases from V and 1 from J, leaving 18 bases between them. This chain's CDR3 is CASSLRGGGASGANVLTF. The DNA of the CDR3 is TGTGCCAGCAGCCTCCGTGGAGGGGGCGCTTCTGGGGCCAACGTCCTGACTTTC.

The J gene is TRBJ1-2, the V gene TRBV18; D gene unclear. This CDR3 contains 14 residues. Germline V gives CDR1 KGHSH, CDR2 LQKENI. Trimming shortened V by 3 bases and J by 2 bases, and 10 bases separated the two germline ends. The CDR3 is CASSPEVSNYGYTF. CDR3 in DNA: TGTGCCAGCTCACCTGAAGTCTCAAACTATGGCTACACCTTC.

The chain has TRBV7-6 and TRBJ1-3; the D gene is possibly TRBD1 (5 bases). The V end was cut by 8 bases, the J end by 0 bases, with 8 bases between. The CDR3 sequence is 13 residues long. Germline assignment: CDR1 SGHVS and CDR2 FNYEAQ. CDR3 loop: CASWDRSGNTIYF. The CDR3 nucleotides read TGTGCCAGCTGGGACCGCTCTGGAAACACCATATATTTT.

The J gene is TRBJ1-4, the V gene TRBV10-3; D may be TRBD1 (6 bases). Germline assignment: CDR1 ENHRY and CDR2 SYGVKD. The length of the CDR3 is 15 residues. V was clipped by 3 bases and J by 4 bases, with 12 bases between them. CDR3 loop: CAISDGGQSNEKLFF. CDR3 DNA: TGTGCCATCAGTGACGGGGGGCAAAGTAATGAAAAACTGTTTTTT.

J is TRBJ2-3 and V is TRBV6-5; 8 nucleotides match TRBD2. Trimming at V came to 0 bases and at J to 6 bases, leaving 8 bases not matched to a gene. The CDR3 consists of 16 residues. Germline CDR1 is MNHEY and CDR2 is SVGAGI. The CDR3 loop is CASSYSTAGVRDTQYF. The CDR3 DNA reads as TGTGCCAGCAGTTACTCCACAGCGGGGGTCCGGGATACGCAGTATTTT.

The chain combines TRBV2 with TRBJ1-2, with unresolved D. Trimming cost V 6 bases and J 2 bases, with 10 bases left between them. This CDR3 region has 13 residues. Germline-derived CDR1 and CDR2 are SNHLY and FYNNEI. This CDR3 is CASSPQTNYGYTF. CDR3 nucleotides: TGTGCCAGCAGCCCCCAGACGAACTATGGCTACACCTTC.

The V call is TRBV7-9, the J call TRBJ2-3; no clear D. Trimming took off 5 bases at V and 6 bases at J, with 9 bases between the two ends. From germline, CDR1 is SEHNR and CDR2 FQNEAQ (reference sequence). The CDR3 totals 12 residues. This chain's CDR3 is CASSPQVDTQYF. The CDR3 DNA sequence: TGTGCCAGCAGCCCCCAGGTGGATACGCAGTATTTT.

This rearrangement joins TRBV9 to TRBJ2-1, with D perhaps matching TRBD1 or TRBD2 (5 bases each). Germline CDR1 SGDLS, CDR2 YYNGEE. The V end was cut by 3 bases, the J end by 1 base, with 17 bases between. There are 17 residues in the CDR3. CDR3 bases: TGTGCCAGCAGCGGTGGGGGTACTTTCTTATCCTACAATGAGCAGTTCTTC. It encodes CASSGGGTFLSYNEQFF.

This sequence joins TRBV6-5 and TRBJ2-1; D is unresolved. The CDR3 has 12 amino acids. The V end was cut by 7 bases, the J end by 5 bases, with 9 bases between. Germline CDR1 and CDR2: MNHEY and SVGAGI. In DNA, the CDR3 is TGTGCCAGCAAGTTTAGGGACAATGAGCAGTTCTTC. Translating gives CASKFRDNEQFF.

This chain uses TRBV10-3 with TRBJ2-7; 8 bases map to TRBD1. This CDR3 is 14 amino acids long. Germline values: CDR1 ENHRY, CDR2 SYGVKD. With 5 bases clipped from V and 2 bases from J, the junction kept 5 bases outside the gene matches. The CDR3 sequence is CAISKDRGAYEQYF. The CDR3, as DNA: TGTGCCATCAGTAAAGACAGGGGTGCCTACGAGCAGTACTTC.

The CDR3 DNA follows: TGTGCCAGCAGTTTGAGGGGATCCTACGAGCAGTACTTC. Encoded protein: CASSLRGSYEQYF. The chain is built from TRBV27 and TRBJ2-7; D might be TRBD1 or TRBD2, each matching 5 bases. This CDR3 has 13 amino acids. Trimming took off 3 bases at V and 1 base at J, with 7 bases between the two ends. The germline V gene encodes CDR1 MNHEY and CDR2 SMNVEV (reference sequence).

The rearrangement joins TRBV24-1 to TRBJ2-3; D not resolved. Germline loops: CDR1 KGHDR, CDR2 SFDVKD. Deletions cut 4 bases from V and 10 bases from J, with 14 bases between. The CDR3 loop spans 13 amino acids. The CDR3 protein is CATSELSGSSQYF. The DNA of the CDR3 is TGTGCCACCAGTGAGCTTAGTGGGTCTTCGCAGTATTTT.

The gene calls are TRBV12-3 or TRBV12-4 and TRBJ1-5, with a possible D match to TRBD1 (5 bases). V dropped 7 bases and J dropped 9 bases, with 13 bases sitting between them. The CDR3 covers 12 residues. CDR3 sequence reads: CASTRAGGPQHF. CDR3 DNA sequence: TGTGCCAGCACCAGAGCCGGGGGGCCCCAGCATTTT.

The chain has TRBV14 and TRBJ1-1; D gene unclear. Trimming took 4 bases from V and 3 from J, leaving 18 bases between them. This CDR3 region has 16 residues. CDR1 is SGHDN, CDR2 FVKESK, per germline. The CDR3, as DNA: TGTGCCAGCAGCCTTAATATAGGACTTCGGGACACTGAAGCTTTCTTT. Amino acid sequence: CASSLNIGLRDTEAFF.

The chain is built from TRBV28 and TRBJ1-1, with a possible D match to TRBD1 (5 bases). Germline V CDR1 and CDR2: MDHEN, SYDVKM. The CDR3 loop spans 15 amino acids. The germline V and J ends were trimmed by 0 bases and 0 bases, with 8 bases remaining between them. The chain's CDR3 is CASSLWGGMNTEAFF. In nucleotides, the CDR3 is TGTGCCAGCAGTTTATGGGGGGGGATGAACACTGAAGCTTTCTTT. Based on the CDR3 plus reference TRBV28 and TRBJ1-1, the full variable domain is DVKVTQSSRYLVKRTGEKVFLECVQDMDHENMFWYRQDPGLGLRLIYFSYDVKMKEKGDIPEGYSVSREKKERFSLILESASTNQTSMYLCASSLWGGMNTEAFFGQGTRLTVV.

This chain joins TRBV6-1 and TRBJ2-5; TRBD2 aligns across 11 bases. The CDR3 consists of 15 residues. Germline lookup yields CDR1 MNHNS and CDR2 SASEGT. V lost 2 bases and J lost 5; bases outside the gene matches: 4. The CDR3 is CASSELAGGLETQYF. The CDR3 bases are TGTGCCAGCAGTGAACTAGCGGGGGGTTTGGAGACCCAGTACTTC.

This chain links TRBV6-5 with TRBJ1-6; weak D call: TRBD1 (5 bases). The V and J ends lost 2 bases and 7 bases respectively, with 9 bases between them. Germline loops: CDR1 MNHEY, CDR2 SVGAGI. This CDR3 is 14 amino acids long. The CDR3 DNA sequence: TGTGCCAGCAGTTACAGGGGCGAGAATTCACCCCTCCACTTT. Amino acids: CASSYRGENSPLHF.

The chain's CDR3 is CASSSSGVAYEQYF. The CDR3 nucleotides read TGTGCCAGCAGCTCGAGCGGGGTAGCCTACGAGCAGTACTTC. The chain is built from TRBV6-5 and TRBJ2-7, with TRBD2 identical over 7 bases. There are 14 residues in the CDR3. The trim removed 6 bases at V and 2 bases at J, leaving 7 bases unmatched. Germline V gene data show CDR1 as MNHEY and CDR2 as SVGAGI.

This rearrangement joins TRBV5-1 to TRBJ2-7; D tentatively reads TRBD1 or TRBD2 (5 bases each). The V end was cut by 0 bases, the J end by 6 bases, with 13 bases between. Germline V gene data show CDR1 as SGHRS and CDR2 as YFSETQ. CDR3 length: 14 residues. CDR3 bases: TGCGCCAGCAGCTTGGATCCGGGACCCCTCGAGCAGTACTTC. Translation: CASSLDPGPLEQYF.

The chain recombines TRBV6-4 with TRBJ1-2, with TRBD1 as a possible D gene (6 bases). Trimming removed 3 bases from V and 7 bases from J, with 12 bases in between. Germline V gene data show CDR1 as MRHNA and CDR2 as SNTAGT. The CDR3 loop spans 13 amino acids. CDR3 nucleotides: TGTGCCAGCAGTGAATCACAGGGCGGTGGCTACACCTTC. Translating it yields CASSESQGGGYTF.

The gene calls are TRBV7-9 and TRBJ1-5, with TRBD1 identical over 9 bases. This CDR3 contains 16 residues. Looked up from germline, CDR1 is SEHNR and CDR2 is FQNEAQ (reference sequence). V lost 3 bases, J lost 4 bases, and 7 bases stayed unmatched. In DNA form, the CDR3 reads TGTGCCAGCAGCTTCGCCGACAGGGGGGGAAATCAGCCCCAGCATTTT. It is translated as CASSFADRGGNQPQHF.

This chain uses TRBV12-3 or TRBV12-4 with TRBJ1-1; D is unresolved. V lost 3 bases and J 7 bases, leaving 6 bases between the germline ends. This CDR3 is built from 11 residues. The CDR3 loop reads CASSFISEAFF. Here the CDR3 DNA reads TGTGCCAGCAGTTTCATAAGTGAAGCTTTCTTT.

The chain uses TRBV3-1 (or the pseudogene TRBV3-2) and TRBJ1-1; D may be TRBD1 (6 bases). The CDR3 totals 13 residues. In germline, CDR1 is LGHDT, CDR2 YNNKEL (reference sequence). The germline V and J ends were trimmed by 6 bases and 7 bases, with 15 bases remaining between them. The chain's CDR3 is CASSYYRDFEAFF. CDR3 nucleotides: TGTGCCAGCAGTTATTACAGGGACTTTGAAGCTTTCTTT.

This clone was seen only once. The CDR3 sequence: CASSLMTNEQFF. CDR3 nucleotide sequence: TGTGCCAGCAGCTTGATGACTAATGAGCAGTTCTTC. The chain couples TRBV5-4 to TRBJ2-1, with no clear D. This CDR3 comprises 12 residues. Trimming left V 1 base short and J 7 bases short, with 6 bases between. Germline-derived CDR1 and CDR2 are SGHNT and YYREEE (reference sequence).

The V gene is TRBV30, the J gene TRBJ1-3; tentatively, D is TRBD1 (6 bases). The CDR3 length is 15 residues. Germline CDR1 is GTSNPN and CDR2 is SVGIG (reference sequence). The V gene lost 5 bases and the J gene lost 0 bases, with 14 bases spanning the gap. The DNA for the CDR3 is TGTGCCTGGGGAAAAGGACAGCACTCTGGAAACACCATATATTTT. It yields the protein CAWGKGQHSGNTIYF.